The clone carrying this T cell receptor beta chain was observed at least ten times. The source of the sample is a study of kidney transplant recipient with SARS-CoV-2 infection. CDR1 MNHEY and CDR2 SVGAGI come from the germline V gene. V was trimmed by 4 bases and J by 3 bases, leaving 15 bases between them. The CDR3 is made up of 16 amino acids. Using its own MiXCR run on the reads, TCRdb lists one record per CDR3 protein. The table has some 220,000 distinct CDR3 sequences, more than 25% seen once. The sequences come from a blood sample, collected at baseline and between days 110 and 120 from a kidney transplant recipient. The TCR originated in a male patient aged 25-45 years who had COVID-19 and was a kidney transplant recipient. Part of the T cells may come from the graft donor. The chain is built from TRBV6-5 and TRBJ2-2; no definite D call. CDR3 nucleotide sequence: TGTGCCAGCAGTTGGGTTCGAGGTGGTGACACCGGGGAGCTGTTTTTT. Translating it yields CASSWVRGGDTGELFF.